This TCR beta chain was recovered during a study of cytomegalovirus exposure and HLA in healthy donors. Per the germline V gene, CDR1 is ENHRY and CDR2 is SYGVKD. V lost 3 bases and J lost 4; bases outside the gene matches: 9. CDR3 length: 16 amino acids. Regarding this clone: Antigen unknown.

Using immunoSEQ multiplex PCR, the repertoire was profiled, and TCRdb retains in-frame clones only, with some absent. The table lists 65,000 or so clones, roughly 94% of them singletons. Overall study results and limits: The study listed 150 to 200 cytomegalovirus-associated TCR beta chains. Most TCR sequences proved rare, with some public TCRs found in many donors. The authors confirmed in vitro that three CMV-associated chains were specific for CMV antigens. The tendency of first-cohort TCR clusters to co-occur in the roughly 130 validation repertoires emerged from a later analysis.

The chain has TRBV10-3 and TRBJ2-1; 7 bases match TRBD2. Specimen: PBMCs. This TCR was sampled from a man younger than 35 in good health and CMV-seropositive. The CDR3 region has the DNA TGTGCCATCAGTGATCTTAGTAGCGGGCTTTACAATGAGCAGTTCTTC. It specifies CAISDLSSGLYNEQFF.